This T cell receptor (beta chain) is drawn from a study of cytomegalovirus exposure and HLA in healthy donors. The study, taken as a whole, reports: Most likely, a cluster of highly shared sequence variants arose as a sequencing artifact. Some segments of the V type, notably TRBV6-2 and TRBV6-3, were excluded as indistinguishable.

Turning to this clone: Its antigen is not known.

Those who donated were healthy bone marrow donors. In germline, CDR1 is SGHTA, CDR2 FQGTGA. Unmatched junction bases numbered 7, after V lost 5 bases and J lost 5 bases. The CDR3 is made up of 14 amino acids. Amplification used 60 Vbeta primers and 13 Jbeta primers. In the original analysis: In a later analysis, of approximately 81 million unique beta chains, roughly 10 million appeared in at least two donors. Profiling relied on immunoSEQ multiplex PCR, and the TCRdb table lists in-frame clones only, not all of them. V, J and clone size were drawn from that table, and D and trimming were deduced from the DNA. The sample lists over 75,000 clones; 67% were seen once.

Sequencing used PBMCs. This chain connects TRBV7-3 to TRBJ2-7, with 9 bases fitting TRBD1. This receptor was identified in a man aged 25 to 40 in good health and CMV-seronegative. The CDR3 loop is CASSPTGGQDEQYF. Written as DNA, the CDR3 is TGTGCCAGCAGCCCTACAGGGGGCCAAGACGAGCAGTACTTC.